These 13 T cell receptor beta chains share one sample of origin, sequenced in a study of cytomegalovirus exposure and HLA in healthy donors. PCR involved 60 Vbeta and 13 Jbeta primers. Some clones are missing from TCRdb's copy, which holds only in-frame ones; the method was immunoSEQ multiplex PCR. Of roughly 100,000 clones listed, approximately 83% were seen once; the top ten hold 6.1%. Sequenced sample: PBMCs. These receptors came from a man aged 18-30 years in good health and CMV-seronegative.

V and J are TRBV13 and TRBJ2-5; 10 bases match TRBD2. CDR3 size: 17 residues. The V gene's germline CDR1 is PRHDT and CDR2 FYEKMQ (reference sequence). Trimming cost V 5 bases and J 1 base; bases outside gene matches: 10. This CDR3 reads CASSLTEAGGAQETQYF. The DNA for the CDR3 is TGTGCCAGCAGCCTGACTGAAGCGGGAGGGGCCCAAGAGACCCAGTACTTC.

This sequence joins TRBV7-8 and TRBJ2-6, with 10 bases identical to TRBD1. There are 19 residues in the CDR3. V was clipped by 3 bases and J by 3 bases; unmatched bases: 11. Looked up from germline, CDR1 is SGHVS and CDR2 is FQNEAQ. The DNA for the CDR3 is TGTGCCAGCAGCTTCGTTGGGACAGGGGACTTATTTGGGGCCAACGTCCTGACTTTC. Its translation is CASSFVGTGDLFGANVLTF.

This chain connects TRBV7-3 to TRBJ2-7; the match to TRBD2 covers 9 bases. Germline CDR1 is SGHTA and CDR2 is FQGTGA. Unmatched junction bases numbered 8, after V lost 5 bases and J lost 6 bases. This CDR3 is built from 14 residues. The CDR3 sequence: CASSQGGRAAEQYF. The CDR3 DNA follows: TGTGCCAGCAGCCAGGGCGGGAGGGCAGCCGAGCAGTACTTC. The variable domain in full, with the rest retrieved from reference TRBV7-3 and TRBJ2-7, is GAGVSQTPSNKVTEKGKYVELRCDPISGHTALYWYRQSLGQGPEFLIYFQGTGAADDSGLPNDRFFAVRPEGSVSTLKIQRTERGDSAVYLCASSQGGRAAEQYFGPGTRLTVT.

Points on this clone: Its ends do not fully match the called genes, so a read error is possible. The chain carries TRBV7-9 and TRBJ1-5, with D perhaps TRBD1 (6 bases). Germline V gene data show CDR1 as SEHNR and CDR2 as FQNEAQ (reference sequence). This CDR3 region has 13 residues. Here the CDR3 DNA reads TGTTCCAGCAGCCAAACAGGGATGGAGCCCCAGCATTTT. Protein product: CSSSQTGMEPQHF.

The chain uses TRBV9 and TRBJ2-3; D ambiguous. The CDR3 covers 14 residues. The germline gives CDR1 SGDLS, CDR2 YYNGEE. Deletions cut 3 bases from V and 3 bases from J, with 11 bases between. The CDR3 nucleotides are TGTGCCAGCAGCGCCATGTTGGCTACAGATACGCAGTATTTT. Protein product: CASSAMLATDTQYF.

A single count supports this clone. The chain joins TRBV15 to TRBJ1-5, with D possibly matching TRBD1 (5 bases). V was trimmed by 0 bases and J by 0 bases, leaving 9 bases between them. The CDR3 has 16 amino acids. Germline V lookup: CDR1 LNHNV, CDR2 YYDKDF (reference sequence). The CDR3 spells CATSRDRTPSNQPQHF. In DNA form, the CDR3 reads TGTGCCACCAGCAGAGATCGGACACCTAGCAATCAGCCCCAGCATTTT.

The CDR3 region is CASSLRTGGESEAFF. For the CDR3, the DNA is TGCGCCAGCAGCTTACGGACAGGGGGCGAGTCAGAAGCTTTCTTT. V is TRBV5-1 and J is TRBJ1-1; 11 nucleotides align to TRBD1. The junction had 8 bases not matched to a gene; V was cut back by 2 bases and J by 8 bases. The CDR3 sequence is 15 residues long. The germline CDR1 and CDR2 sequences are SGHRS and YFSETQ.

This rearrangement joins TRBV5-4 to TRBJ2-7, with 10 nucleotides matching TRBD1. V gave up 4 bases and J gave up 7 bases; unmatched junction bases: 5. This CDR3 spans 13 amino acids. Per the germline V gene, CDR1 is SGHNT and CDR2 is YYREEE (reference sequence). CDR3 residues: CASSPGTGAEQYF. CDR3 coding DNA: TGTGCCAGCAGCCCCGGGACAGGGGCTGAGCAGTACTTC.

V and J are TRBV6-5 and TRBJ1-5; D unresolved. Trimming took off 4 bases at V and 0 bases at J, with 7 bases between the two ends. The CDR3 length is 14 residues. Germline V lookup: CDR1 MNHEY, CDR2 SVGAGI. CDR3 in DNA: TGTGCCAGCAGTTCCCAGGATAGCAATCAGCCCCAGCATTTT. It translates to CASSSQDSNQPQHF.

The V call is TRBV30, the J call TRBJ1-6; 8 bases fit TRBD1. CDR1 and CDR2 (germline): GTSNPN, SVGIG (reference sequence). J was trimmed by 6 bases and V by 2 bases; bases with no gene match: 12. CDR3 length equals 17 residues. The CDR3: CAWSNPRTGIRNSPLHF. The DNA for the CDR3 is TGTGCCTGGAGTAACCCTAGGACAGGGATTCGTAATTCACCCCTCCACTTT.

This chain's CDR3 is CASSSYQPQHF. In DNA form, the CDR3 reads TGTGCCAGCTCCTCCTATCAGCCCCAGCATTTT. This sequence joins TRBV28 and TRBJ1-5; unclear D gene. This CDR3 spans 11 amino acids. Trimming cost V 8 bases and J 5 bases, with 7 bases left between them. Germline assignment: CDR1 MDHEN and CDR2 SYDVKM. Based on the CDR3 plus reference TRBV28 and TRBJ1-5, the full variable domain is DVKVTQSSRYLVKRTGEKVFLECVQDMDHENMFWYRQDPGLGLRLIYFSYDVKMKEKGDIPEGYSVSREKKERFSLILESASTNQTSMYLCASSSYQPQHFGDGTRLSIL.

This clone was detected only once. The V call is TRBV5-1, the J call TRBJ1-2; D is perhaps TRBD1 (5 bases). The germline V gene encodes CDR1 SGHRS and CDR2 YFSETQ. The CDR3 extends over 14 amino acids. V was trimmed by 0 bases and J by 2 bases, leaving 8 bases between them. The CDR3: CASSLVPGNYGYTF. The CDR3 nucleotides are TGCGCCAGCAGCTTGGTTCCAGGGAACTATGGCTACACCTTC.

The chain employs TRBV4-3 and TRBJ1-2; 10 bases line up with TRBD1. The germline gives CDR1 LGHNA, CDR2 YSLEER. This CDR3 is 16 amino acids long. V was clipped by 1 base and J by 7 bases; unmatched bases: 9. The CDR3 coding sequence is TGCGCCAGCAGCCAAGGGCGACAGGGGGCATTACGTGGCTACACCTTC. Its translation: CASSQGRQGALRGYTF.